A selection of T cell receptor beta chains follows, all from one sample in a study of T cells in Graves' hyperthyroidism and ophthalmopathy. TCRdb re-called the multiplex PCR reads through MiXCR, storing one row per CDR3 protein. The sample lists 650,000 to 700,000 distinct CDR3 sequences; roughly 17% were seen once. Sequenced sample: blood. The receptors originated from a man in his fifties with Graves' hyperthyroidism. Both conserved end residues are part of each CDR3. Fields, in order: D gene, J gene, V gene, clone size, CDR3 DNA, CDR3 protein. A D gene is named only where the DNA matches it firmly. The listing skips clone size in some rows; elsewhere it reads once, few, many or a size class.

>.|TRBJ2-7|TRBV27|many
TGTGCCAGCAGGAGGTCCGACATCCGGTCCTACGAGCAGTACTTC
CASRRSDIRSYEQYF
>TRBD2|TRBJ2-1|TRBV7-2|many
TGTGCCAGCAGCTACGGACTAGCGGGGTACAATGAGCAGTTCTTC
CASSYGLAGYNEQFF
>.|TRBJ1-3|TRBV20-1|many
TGCAGTGCTTCGGGTCCACGGGCCTGGAGCACCATATATTTT
CSASGPRAWSTIYF
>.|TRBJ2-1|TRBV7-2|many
TGTGCCAGCAGCTATCAAGATGGCCCCTACAATGAGCAGTTCTTC
CASSYQDGPYNEQFF
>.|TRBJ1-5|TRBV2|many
TGTGCCAGCAGTTCCAATGGGTGGAATCAGCCCCAGCATTTT
CASSSNGWNQPQHF
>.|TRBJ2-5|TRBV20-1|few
TGCAGTGCTAGCGGGCTGGGGCGAGAGACCCAGTACTTC
CSASGLGRETQYF
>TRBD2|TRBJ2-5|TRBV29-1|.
TGCAGCGTTGGGGGGGCGGGAGGAGAGACCCAGTACTTC
CSVGGAGGETQYF
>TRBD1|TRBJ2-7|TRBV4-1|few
TGCGCCAGCAGCCAAGCTGACAGGGGGCCTAGCGAGCAGTACTTC
CASSQADRGPSEQYF
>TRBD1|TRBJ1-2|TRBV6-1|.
TGTGCCAGCAGCCGGGACAGGGGAAGGGATGGCTACACCTTC
CASSRDRGRDGYTF
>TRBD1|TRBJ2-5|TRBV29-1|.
TGCAGCGGGGCCCGGGACAGGGGCCGAGAGACCCAGTACTTC
CSGARDRGRETQYF
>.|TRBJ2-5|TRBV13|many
TGTGCCAGCAGCTTAAGGGCGAAACAAGAGACCCAGTACTTC
CASSLRAKQETQYF
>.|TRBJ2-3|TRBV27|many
TGTGCCAGCAGTCTTACGTTTAACTGGGGGTCGCAGTATTTT
CASSLTFNWGSQYF
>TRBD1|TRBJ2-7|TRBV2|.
TGTGCCAGCATTGGGACAGTCGGGCAGTACTTC
CASIGTVGQYF
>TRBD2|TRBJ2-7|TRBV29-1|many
TGCAGCACATCCGGGACTAGCGACGACGAGCAGTACTTC
CSTSGTSDDEQYF
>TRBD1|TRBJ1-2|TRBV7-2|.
TGTGCCAGCAGCTCCGGGACAGCAACAGATGGCTACACCTTC
CASSSGTATDGYTF
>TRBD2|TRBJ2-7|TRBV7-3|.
TGTGCCAGCAGCACAAACACGGGGGGCGAGCAGTACTTC
CASSTNTGGEQYF
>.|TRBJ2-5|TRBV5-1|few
TGCGCCAGCAGCTGGACCCGGGGGTACCAAGAGACCCAGTACTTC
CASSWTRGYQETQYF
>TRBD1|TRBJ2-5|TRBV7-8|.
TGTGCCAGCAGCTTAGGAGGGACAGGGGTTTTTGAGTACTTC
CASSLGGTGVFEYF
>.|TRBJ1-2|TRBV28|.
TGTGCCAGCAGCTCTACACGCTATGGCTACACCTTC
CASSSTRYGYTF
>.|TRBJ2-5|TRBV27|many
TGTGCCAGCAGCGTTACAGGTGACAGTGTTAAGGGGACCCAGTACTTC
CASSVTGDSVKGTQYF
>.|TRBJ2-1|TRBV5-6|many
TGTGCCAGCAGCTTGGCGGACGGGGAGCAGTTCTTC
CASSLADGEQFF
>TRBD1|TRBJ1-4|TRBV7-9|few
TGTGCCAGCAGCAGCCGCCGACAGGGGGCGGTTCGGGAAAAACTGTTTTTT
CASSSRRQGAVREKLFF
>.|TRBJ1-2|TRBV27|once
TGTGCCAGCAGTTTAAACCCCCCCGGCATGATCTATGGCTACACCTTC
CASSLNPPGMIYGYTF
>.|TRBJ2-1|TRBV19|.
TGTGCCAGTAGTATAGCGCTCGGCCGCGAGCAGTTCTTC
CASSIALGREQFF
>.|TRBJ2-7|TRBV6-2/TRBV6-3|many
TGTGCCAGCGAGGGCCAGGGAGACTACGAGCAGTACTTC
CASEGQGDYEQYF
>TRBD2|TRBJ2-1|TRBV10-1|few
TGCGCCAGCAGTGACCCCCTGGGCGGGAGTCGAAACAATGAGCAGTTCTTC
CASSDPLGGSRNNEQFF
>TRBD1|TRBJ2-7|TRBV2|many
TGTGCCAGCAGTGTGGGACAGGGAATTAGGGGCAACTCCTACGAGCAGTACTTC
CASSVGQGIRGNSYEQYF
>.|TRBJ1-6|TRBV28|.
TGTGCCAGCAGTTTTCCGGGGGCGCACTCACCCCTCCACTTT
CASSFPGAHSPLHF
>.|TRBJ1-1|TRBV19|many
TGTGCCAGTAGTATATCCAGAGGGGGAGCTTTCTTT
CASSISRGGAFF
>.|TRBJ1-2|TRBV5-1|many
TGCGCCAGCACCCTCAATCTGCGAACCGCTAACTATGGCTACACCTTC
CASTLNLRTANYGYTF
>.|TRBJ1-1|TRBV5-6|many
TGTGCCAGCAACCGTCGGAACACTGAAGCTTTCTTT
CASNRRNTEAFF
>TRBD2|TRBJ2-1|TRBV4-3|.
TGCGCCAGCAGCCAGTCTAGCGGGATTAATTCGGGTGAGCAGTTCTTC
CASSQSSGINSGEQFF
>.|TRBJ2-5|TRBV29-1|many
TGCAGCGTTGGGGGGGTGGGGATAGAGACCCAGTACTTC
CSVGGVGIETQYF
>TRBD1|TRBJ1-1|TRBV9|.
TGTGCCAGCAGTTCCGGGACAGAGACAAATGAAGCTTTCTTT
CASSSGTETNEAFF
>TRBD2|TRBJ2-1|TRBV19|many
TGTGCCAGCCGACTAGCGGGAGGTCGGAATGAGCAGTTCTTC
CASRLAGGRNEQFF
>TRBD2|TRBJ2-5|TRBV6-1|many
TGTGCCAGCAGTGAAATTTTAGCATCCGGGACTAGCGCCGAGACCCAGTACTTC
CASSEILASGTSAETQYF
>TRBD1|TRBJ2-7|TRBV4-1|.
TGCGCCAGCAGCCCGCAGGGGGCGTACTACGAGCAGTACTTC
CASSPQGAYYEQYF
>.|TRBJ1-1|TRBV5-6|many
TGTGCCAGCTCACCGATCGGAGGGAACACTGAAGCTTTCTTT
CASSPIGGNTEAFF
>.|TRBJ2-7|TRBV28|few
TGTGCCAGCTCCCTTCGGGCCGCATTCCACCATGAGCAGTACTTC
CASSLRAAFHHEQYF
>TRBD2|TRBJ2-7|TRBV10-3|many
TGTGCCATCTCCATAGCGGGAGAGACTTACGAGCAGTACTTC
CAISIAGETYEQYF
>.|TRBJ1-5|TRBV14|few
TGTGCCAGCAGCTCGGGGGCTCAGCCCCAGCATTTT
CASSSGAQPQHF
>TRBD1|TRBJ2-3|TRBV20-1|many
TGCAGTGCTCCCTCCCCGGGACAGGGAGGATCAGATACGCAGTATTTT
CSAPSPGQGGSDTQYF
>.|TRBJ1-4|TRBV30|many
TGTGCCTGGAGTGGTAGGCCATATGAAAAACTGTTTTTT
CAWSGRPYEKLFF
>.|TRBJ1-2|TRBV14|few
TGTGCCAGCAGCCAAGACGCTTACGGTAATGGCTACACCTTC
CASSQDAYGNGYTF
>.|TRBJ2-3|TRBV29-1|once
TGTTGCGGGTCGGCCACAGGTACGCAGTATTTT
CCGSATGTQYF
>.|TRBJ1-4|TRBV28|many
TGTGCCAGCAAGCAGGGGAATGAAAAACTGTTTTTT
CASKQGNEKLFF
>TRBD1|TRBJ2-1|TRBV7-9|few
TGTGCCAGCAGCTTCCAGACAGGGCTCAATGAGCAGTTCTTC
CASSFQTGLNEQFF
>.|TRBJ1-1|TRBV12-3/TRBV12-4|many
TGTGCCAGCACCAACATCGCTGAAACTTTCTTT
CASTNIAETFF
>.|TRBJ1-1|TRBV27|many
TGTGCCAGCAGTCCCCCTGGCAATGGGAACACTGAAGCTTTCTTT
CASSPPGNGNTEAFF
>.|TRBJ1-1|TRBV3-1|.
TGTGCCAGCAGCCAATGGGCAGGGAGGGAAACTGAAGCTTTCTTT
CASSQWAGRETEAFF
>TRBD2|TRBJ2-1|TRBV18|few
TGTGCCAGCTCACCACCGGAGAGCGGGAAGTCTGAGCAGTTCTTC
CASSPPESGKSEQFF
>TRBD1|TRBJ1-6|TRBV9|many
TGTGCCAGCAGCGTGGGGACAGCATCAGGAAATTCACCCCTCCACTTT
CASSVGTASGNSPLHF
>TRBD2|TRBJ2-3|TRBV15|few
TGTGCCACCAGCGTAAGACTAGCGGGAGTGTCAGATACGCAGTATTTT
CATSVRLAGVSDTQYF
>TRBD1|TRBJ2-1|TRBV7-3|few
TGTGCCAGCAGCTCGCATCACGACAGGGGGCGCTGGGGTGAGCAGTTCTTC
CASSSHHDRGRWGEQFF
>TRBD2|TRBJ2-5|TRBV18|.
TGTGCCAGCTCACCACGCTCAGCTAGCGGGAGCCAAGAGACCCAGTACTTC
CASSPRSASGSQETQYF
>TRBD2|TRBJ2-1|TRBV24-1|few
TGTGCCACCAGTGTTGGCGGGAGGCAGGAGCAGTTCTTC
CATSVGGRQEQFF
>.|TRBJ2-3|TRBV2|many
TGTGCCAGCGGCGGAGACATGTCGGGAGATACGCAGTATTTT
CASGGDMSGDTQYF
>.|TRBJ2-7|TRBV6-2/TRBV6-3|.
TGTGCCAGCAGTTACTCTTCCGGAGGGGGCAAAAGCGCCATCTCCTACGAGCAGTACTTC
CASSYSSGGGKSAISYEQYF
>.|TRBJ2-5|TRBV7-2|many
TGTGCCAGCAGCTTAGGGGTGGTGGCAGGGGAAGAGACCCAGTACTTC
CASSLGVVAGEETQYF